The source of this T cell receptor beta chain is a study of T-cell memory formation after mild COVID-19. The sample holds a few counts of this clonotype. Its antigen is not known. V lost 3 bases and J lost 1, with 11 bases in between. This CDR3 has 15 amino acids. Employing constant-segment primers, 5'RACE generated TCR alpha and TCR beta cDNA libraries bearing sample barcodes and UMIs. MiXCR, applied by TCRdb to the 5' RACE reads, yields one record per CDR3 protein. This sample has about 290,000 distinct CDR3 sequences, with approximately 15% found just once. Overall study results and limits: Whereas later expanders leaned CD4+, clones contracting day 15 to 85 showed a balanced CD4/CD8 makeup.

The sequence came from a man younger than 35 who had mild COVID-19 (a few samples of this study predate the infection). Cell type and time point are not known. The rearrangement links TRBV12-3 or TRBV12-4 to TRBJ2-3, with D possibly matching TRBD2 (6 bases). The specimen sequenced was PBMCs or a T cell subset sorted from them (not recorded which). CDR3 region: CASSFYPGGTDTQYF. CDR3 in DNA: TGTGCCAGCAGTTTCTACCCGGGGGGCACAGATACGCAGTATTTT.